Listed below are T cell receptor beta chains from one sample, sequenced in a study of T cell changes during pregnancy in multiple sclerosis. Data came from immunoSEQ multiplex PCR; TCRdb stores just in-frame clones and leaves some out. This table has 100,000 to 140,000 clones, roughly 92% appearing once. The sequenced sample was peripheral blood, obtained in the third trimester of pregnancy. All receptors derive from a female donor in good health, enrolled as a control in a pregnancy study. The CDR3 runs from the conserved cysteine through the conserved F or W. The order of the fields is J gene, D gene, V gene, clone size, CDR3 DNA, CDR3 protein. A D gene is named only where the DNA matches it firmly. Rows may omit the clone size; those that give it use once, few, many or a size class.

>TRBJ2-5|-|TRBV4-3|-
TGCGCCAGCAGCCAAGGGGGCAGAGAGACCCAGTACTTC
CASSQGGRETQYF
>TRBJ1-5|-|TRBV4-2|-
TGTGCCAGCAGCCAAGTCGGGGTCGAGCACTATAGCAATCAGCCCCAGCATTTT
CASSQVGVEHYSNQPQHF
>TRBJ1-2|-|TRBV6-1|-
TGTGCCAGCAGTGAAGGGACAGCTATTGGCTACACCTTC
CASSEGTAIGYTF
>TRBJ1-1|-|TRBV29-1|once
TGCAGCGGAACAGGGTGGGGGAACACTGAAGCTTTCTTT
CSGTGWGNTEAFF
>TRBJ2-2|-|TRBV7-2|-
TGTGCCAGCAGCTATGCCGGGACACCTAACACCGGGGAGCTGTTTTTT
CASSYAGTPNTGELFF
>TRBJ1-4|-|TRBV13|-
TGTGCCAGCAGCTCCCGTTTCGGGACAACTAATGAAAAACTGTTTTTT
CASSSRFGTTNEKLFF
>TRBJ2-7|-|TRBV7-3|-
TGTGCCAGCAGCGTCGGGGTCTCCTACGAGCAGTACTTC
CASSVGVSYEQYF
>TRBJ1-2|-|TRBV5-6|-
TGTGCCAGCGCGACAACAGGGCATGGCTACACCTTC
CASATTGHGYTF
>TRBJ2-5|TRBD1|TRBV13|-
TGTGCCAGCAGCTTAGAGACAGGGGGGAGCTGGGAGACCCAGTACTTC
CASSLETGGSWETQYF
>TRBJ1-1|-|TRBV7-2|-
TGTGCCAGCAGCTTAGCTCAGGGGCGCACTGAAGCTTTCTTT
CASSLAQGRTEAFF
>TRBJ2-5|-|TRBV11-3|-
TGTGCCAGCAGCTTAGATGGACTAACGGGGGAGACCCAGTACTTC
CASSLDGLTGETQYF
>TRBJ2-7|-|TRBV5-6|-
TGTGCCAGCAGCTTGACTATGGCGGGGAGGGAGCAGTACTTC
CASSLTMAGREQYF
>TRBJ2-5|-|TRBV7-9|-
TGTGCCAGTACGGGGTTGCCCCAAGAGACCCAGTACTTC
CASTGLPQETQYF
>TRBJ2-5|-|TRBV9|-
TGTGCCAGCAGCCCTCGCAGGGACCAAGAGACCCAGTACTTC
CASSPRRDQETQYF
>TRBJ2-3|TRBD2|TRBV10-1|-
TGCGCCAGCCCCGGACTAGCATCAGATACGCAGTATTTT
CASPGLASDTQYF
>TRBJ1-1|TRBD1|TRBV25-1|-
TGTGCCAGCAGCGGACAGGGTGTTCCGGACACTGAAGCTTTCTTT
CASSGQGVPDTEAFF
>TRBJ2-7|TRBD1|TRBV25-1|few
TGTGCCAGCAGGGGACAGGCCTCCTACGAGCAGTACTTC
CASRGQASYEQYF
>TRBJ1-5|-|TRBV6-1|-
TGTGCCAGCAGTGAAGGACTCACCCACAATCAGCCCCAGCATTTT
CASSEGLTHNQPQHF
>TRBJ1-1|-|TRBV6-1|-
TGTGCCAGCAGTGAAGCGCGGGGGACTGAAGCTTTCTTT
CASSEARGTEAFF
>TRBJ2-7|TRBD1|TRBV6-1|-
TGTGCCAGCAGGAGGGACAGGGGGACTCTCGAGCAGTACTTC
CASRRDRGTLEQYF
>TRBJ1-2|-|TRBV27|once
TGTGCCAGCAGTCTGGGACAATCCTATGGCTACACCTTC
CASSLGQSYGYTF
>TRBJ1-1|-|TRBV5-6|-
TGTGCCAGCAGCTTACTCATATACGAAGGGGAAGTGAACACTGAAGCTTTCTTT
CASSLLIYEGEVNTEAFF
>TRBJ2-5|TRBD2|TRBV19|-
TGTGCCAGTAGCGCCCTAGCGGCCCAAGAGACCCAGTACTTC
CASSALAAQETQYF
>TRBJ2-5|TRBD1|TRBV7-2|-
TGTGCCAGCAGAATCCCAGGGGGCATCCAAGAGACCCAGTACTTC
CASRIPGGIQETQYF
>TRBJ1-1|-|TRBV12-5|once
TGTGCTAGTGGTTTGGCTCTCCAGGGCGCGGAAGCTTTCTTT
CASGLALQGAEAFF
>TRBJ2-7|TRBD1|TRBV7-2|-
TGTGCCAGCAGCTTCAGCGGAAGGGGGCCCTACGAGCAGTACTTC
CASSFSGRGPYEQYF
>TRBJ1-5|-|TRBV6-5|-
TGTGCCAGCAGTTACTCGGGGCAGGGTCTCAATCAGCCCCAGCATTTT
CASSYSGQGLNQPQHF
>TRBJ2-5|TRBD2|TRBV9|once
TGTGCCAGCAGCGTAGCGGGGGGTATCCAAGAGACCCAGTACTTC
CASSVAGGIQETQYF
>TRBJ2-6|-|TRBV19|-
TGTGCCAGTAGTATAACCGGGTCCGCGGCGTTCTCTGGGGCCAACGTCCTGACTTTC
CASSITGSAAFSGANVLTF
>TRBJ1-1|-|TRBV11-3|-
TGTGCCAGCAGCTTAGGACAGTTAGAAGCTTTCTTT
CASSLGQLEAFF
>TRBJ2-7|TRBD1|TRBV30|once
TGTGCCTGGGGGACAGACTACTCCTACGAGCAGTACTTC
CAWGTDYSYEQYF
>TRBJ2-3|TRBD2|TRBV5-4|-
TGTGCCAGCAGTTCGTGGACTAGCGGGGTGGGAGATACGCAGTATTTT
CASSSWTSGVGDTQYF
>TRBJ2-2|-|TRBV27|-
TGTGCCAGCAGTTTATCATCCCCGTACGGGGAGCTGTTTTTT
CASSLSSPYGELFF
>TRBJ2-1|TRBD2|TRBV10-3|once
TGTGCCATCAGTGCCCGAGCGGGGGGTAATGAGCAGTTCTTC
CAISARAGGNEQFF
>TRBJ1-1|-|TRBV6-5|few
TGTGCCAGCAGTGCCAGGGTAGAGACTGAAGCTTTCTTT
CASSARVETEAFF
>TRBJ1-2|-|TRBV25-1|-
TGTGCCAGCAGAACGAATACACCCGCGGGGGGCTACACCTTC
CASRTNTPAGGYTF
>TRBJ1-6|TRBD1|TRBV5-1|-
TGCGCCTCACGTGGGGACAGTTATAATTCACCCCTCCACTTT
CASRGDSYNSPLHF
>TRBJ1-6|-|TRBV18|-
TGTGCCAGCTCACCACTCAGGGAATCCTATAATTCACCCCTCCACTTT
CASSPLRESYNSPLHF
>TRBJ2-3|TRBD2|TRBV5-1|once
TGCGCCAGCAGACGGGTAGCGGGGGACCCTAGCACAGATACGCAGTATTTT
CASRRVAGDPSTDTQYF
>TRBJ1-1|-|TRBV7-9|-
TGTGCCAGCAGCTTATCTCGGGACACTGAAGCTTTCTTT
CASSLSRDTEAFF
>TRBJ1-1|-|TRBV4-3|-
TGCGCCAGCAGCCTTAATATGAACACTGAAGCTTTCTTT
CASSLNMNTEAFF
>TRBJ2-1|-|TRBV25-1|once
TGTGCCAGCAGTGGGGTATGGGGGGGCATGTACAATGAGCAGTTCTTC
CASSGVWGGMYNEQFF
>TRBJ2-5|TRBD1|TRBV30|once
TGTGCCTGGACGGACAGGGGGCGTGGAGAGACCCAGTACTTC
CAWTDRGRGETQYF
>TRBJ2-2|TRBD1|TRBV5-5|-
TGTGCCAGCAGCTTCGATGGGACAGGGGGCTCCGGGGAGCTGTTTTTT
CASSFDGTGGSGELFF
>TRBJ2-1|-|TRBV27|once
TGTGCCAGCAGTTTGGGGGTAGGACAGAGCACCTACAATGAGCAGTTCTTC
CASSLGVGQSTYNEQFF
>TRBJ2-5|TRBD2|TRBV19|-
TGTGCCAGTAGTCCGGGGACTAGCGGGGGGGCCGGGGAGACCCAGTACTTC
CASSPGTSGGAGETQYF
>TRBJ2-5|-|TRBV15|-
TGTGCCACCAGCCCAGGTTGGATAGGGACTTACCAAGAGACCCAGTACTTC
CATSPGWIGTYQETQYF
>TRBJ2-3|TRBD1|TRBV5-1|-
TGCGCCAGCAGCTTTTCCGTAACGACAGGGGGGCCAGATACGCAGTATTTT
CASSFSVTTGGPDTQYF
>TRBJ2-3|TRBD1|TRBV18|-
TGTGCCAGCTCACCACAAGATTCCGGACAGGGGGTTGCAGATACGCAGTATTTT
CASSPQDSGQGVADTQYF
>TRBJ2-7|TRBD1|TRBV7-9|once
TGTGCCAGCACCCGAAAAGGCCCTCGACAGGGGATAATCTACGAGCAGTACTTC
CASTRKGPRQGIIYEQYF
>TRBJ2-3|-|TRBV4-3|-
TGCGCCAGCAGCCAAGAATCTTCGAGGGAGCATACGCAGTATTTT
CASSQESSREHTQYF
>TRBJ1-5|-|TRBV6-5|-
TGTGCCAGCCGAGGGCCCAATCAGCCCCAGCATTTT
CASRGPNQPQHF
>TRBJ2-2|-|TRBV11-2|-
TGTGCCAGCAGCTTTCAACAGAACACCGGGGAGCTGTTTTTT
CASSFQQNTGELFF
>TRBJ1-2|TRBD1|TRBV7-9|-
TGTGCCAGCATCGCAGACAGGGCGGGTGATGGCTACACCTTC
CASIADRAGDGYTF